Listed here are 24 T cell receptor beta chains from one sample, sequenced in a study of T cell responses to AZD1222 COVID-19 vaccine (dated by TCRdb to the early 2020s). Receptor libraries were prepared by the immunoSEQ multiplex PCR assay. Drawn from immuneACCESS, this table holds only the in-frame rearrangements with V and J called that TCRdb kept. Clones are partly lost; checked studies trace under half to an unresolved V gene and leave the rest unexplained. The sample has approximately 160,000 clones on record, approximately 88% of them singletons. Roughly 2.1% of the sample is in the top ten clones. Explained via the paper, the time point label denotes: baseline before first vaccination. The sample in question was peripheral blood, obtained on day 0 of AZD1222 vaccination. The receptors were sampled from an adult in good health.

The CDR3: CSVWPTSGADTQYF. Here the CDR3 DNA reads TGCAGCGTTTGGCCGACTAGCGGGGCAGATACGCAGTATTTT. J is TRBJ2-3 and V is TRBV29-1, with TRBD2 identical over 11 bases. Unmatched junction bases numbered 5, after V lost 5 bases and J lost 4 bases. This CDR3 has 14 residues. In germline, CDR1 is SQVTM, CDR2 ANQGSEA.

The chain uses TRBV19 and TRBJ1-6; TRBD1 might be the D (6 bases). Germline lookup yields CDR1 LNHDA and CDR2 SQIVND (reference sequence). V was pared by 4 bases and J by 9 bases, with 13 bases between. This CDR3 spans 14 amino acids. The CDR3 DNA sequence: TGTGCCAGTAGTACCACAGGGCTGACTTCACCCCTCCACTTT. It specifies CASSTTGLTSPLHF.

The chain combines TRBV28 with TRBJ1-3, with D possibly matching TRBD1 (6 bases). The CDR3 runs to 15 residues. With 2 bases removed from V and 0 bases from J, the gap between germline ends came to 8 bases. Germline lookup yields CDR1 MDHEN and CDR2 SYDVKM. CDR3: CASSLTGSSGNTIYF. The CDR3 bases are TGTGCCAGCAGTTTAACAGGGAGCTCTGGAAACACCATATATTTT. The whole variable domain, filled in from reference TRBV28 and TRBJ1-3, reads DVKVTQSSRYLVKRTGEKVFLECVQDMDHENMFWYRQDPGLGLRLIYFSYDVKMKEKGDIPEGYSVSREKKERFSLILESASTNQTSMYLCASSLTGSSGNTIYFGEGSWLTVV.

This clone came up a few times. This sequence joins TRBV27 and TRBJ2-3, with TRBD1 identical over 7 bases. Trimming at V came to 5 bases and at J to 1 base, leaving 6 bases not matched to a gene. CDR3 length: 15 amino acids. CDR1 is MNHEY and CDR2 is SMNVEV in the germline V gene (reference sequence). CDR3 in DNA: TGTGCCAGCAGTCCTCTTCAGGGGGGCACAGATACGCAGTATTTT. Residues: CASSPLQGGTDTQYF.

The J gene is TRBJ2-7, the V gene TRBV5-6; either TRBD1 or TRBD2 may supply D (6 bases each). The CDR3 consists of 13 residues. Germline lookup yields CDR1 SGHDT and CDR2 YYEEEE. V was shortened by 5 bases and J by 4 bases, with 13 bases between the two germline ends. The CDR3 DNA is TGTGCCAGCAGTCCGGGGGCTAAGTACGAGCAGTACTTC. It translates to CASSPGAKYEQYF. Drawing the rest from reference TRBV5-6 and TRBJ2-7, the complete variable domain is DAGVTQSPTHLIKTRGQQVTLRCSPKSGHDTVSWYQQALGQGPQFIFQYYEEEERQRGNFPDRFSGHQFPNYSSELNVNALLLGDSALYLCASSPGAKYEQYFGPGTRLTVT.

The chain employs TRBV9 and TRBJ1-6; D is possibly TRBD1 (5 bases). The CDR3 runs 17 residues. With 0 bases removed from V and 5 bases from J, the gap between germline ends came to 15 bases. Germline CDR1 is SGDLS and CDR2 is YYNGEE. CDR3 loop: CASSVAIGAEDNSPLHF. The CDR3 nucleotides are TGTGCCAGCAGCGTAGCTATAGGGGCCGAGGATAATTCACCCCTCCACTTT.

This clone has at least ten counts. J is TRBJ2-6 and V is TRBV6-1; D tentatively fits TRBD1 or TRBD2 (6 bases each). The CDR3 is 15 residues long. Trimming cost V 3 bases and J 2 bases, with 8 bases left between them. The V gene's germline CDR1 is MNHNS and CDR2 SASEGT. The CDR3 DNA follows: TGTGCCAGCAGTGAGGGGGGCGCTGGGGCCAACGTCCTGACTTTC. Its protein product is CASSEGGAGANVLTF.

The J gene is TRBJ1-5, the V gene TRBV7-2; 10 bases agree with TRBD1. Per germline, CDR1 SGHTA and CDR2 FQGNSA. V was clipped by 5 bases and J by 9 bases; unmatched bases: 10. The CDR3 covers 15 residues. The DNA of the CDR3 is TGTGCCAGCAGCCTGACTGACAGGGGGCCGGGGCCCCAGCATTTT. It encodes CASSLTDRGPGPQHF. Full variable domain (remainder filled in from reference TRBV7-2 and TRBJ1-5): GAGVSQSPSNKVTEKGKDVELRCDPISGHTALYWYRQSLGQGLEFLIYFQGNSAPDKSGLPSDRFSAERTGGSVSTLTIQRTQQEDSAVYLCASSLTDRGPGPQHFGDGTRLSIL.

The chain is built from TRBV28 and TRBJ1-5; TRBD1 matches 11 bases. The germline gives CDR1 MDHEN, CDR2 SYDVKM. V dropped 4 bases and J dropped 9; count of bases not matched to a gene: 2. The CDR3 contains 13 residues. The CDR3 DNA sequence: TGTGCCAGCAGTTGGGACAGGGGGAGGCCCCAGCATTTT. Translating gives CASSWDRGRPQHF.

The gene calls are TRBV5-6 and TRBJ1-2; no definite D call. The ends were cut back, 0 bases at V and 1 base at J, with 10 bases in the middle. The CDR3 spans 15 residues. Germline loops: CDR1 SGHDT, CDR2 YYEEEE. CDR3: CASSLGGEGNYGYTF. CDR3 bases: TGTGCCAGCAGCTTGGGGGGAGAGGGTAACTATGGCTACACCTTC.

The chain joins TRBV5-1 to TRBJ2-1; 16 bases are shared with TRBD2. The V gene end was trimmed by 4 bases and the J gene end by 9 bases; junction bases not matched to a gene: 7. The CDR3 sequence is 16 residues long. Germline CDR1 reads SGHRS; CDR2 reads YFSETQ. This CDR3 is CASSPGLAGGRSEQFF. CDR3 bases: TGCGCCAGCAGCCCGGGACTAGCGGGAGGGCGTAGTGAGCAGTTCTTC.

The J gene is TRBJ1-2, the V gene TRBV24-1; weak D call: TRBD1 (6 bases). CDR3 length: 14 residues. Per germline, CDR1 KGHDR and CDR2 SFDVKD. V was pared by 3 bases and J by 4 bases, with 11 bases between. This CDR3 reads CATSDPGEGYGYTF. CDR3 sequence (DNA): TGTGCCACCAGTGATCCAGGGGAAGGCTATGGCTACACCTTC.

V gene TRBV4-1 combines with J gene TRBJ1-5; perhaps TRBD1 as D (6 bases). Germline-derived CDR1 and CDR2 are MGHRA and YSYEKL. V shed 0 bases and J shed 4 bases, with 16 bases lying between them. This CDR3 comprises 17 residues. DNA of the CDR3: TGCGCCAGCAGCCAAGATCAGGGAGGCAGGGGAAATCAGCCCCAGCATTTT. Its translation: CASSQDQGGRGNQPQHF.

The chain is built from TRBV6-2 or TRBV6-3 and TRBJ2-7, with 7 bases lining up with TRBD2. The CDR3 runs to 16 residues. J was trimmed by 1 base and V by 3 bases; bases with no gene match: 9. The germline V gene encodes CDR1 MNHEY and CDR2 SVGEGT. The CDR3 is CASSYIQGGASYEQYF. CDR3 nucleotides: TGTGCCAGCAGTTATATCCAGGGAGGGGCGTCCTACGAGCAGTACTTC.

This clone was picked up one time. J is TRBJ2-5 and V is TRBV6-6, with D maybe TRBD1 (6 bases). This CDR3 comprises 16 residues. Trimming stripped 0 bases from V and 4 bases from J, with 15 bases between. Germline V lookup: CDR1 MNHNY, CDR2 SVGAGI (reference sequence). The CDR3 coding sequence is TGTGCCAGCAGTTACTCCCCTACAGGGATGGCAGAGACCCAGTACTTC. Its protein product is CASSYSPTGMAETQYF.

As DNA, the CDR3 is TGTGCCAGCAGCTGGCGGGACAGGGGGGACACTGAAGCTTTCTTT. It encodes CASSWRDRGDTEAFF. This chain joins TRBV5-5 and TRBJ1-1, with 11 bases lining up with TRBD1. The germline CDR1 and CDR2 sequences are SGHKS and YYEKEE (reference sequence). With V trimmed by 3 bases and J by 3 bases, 4 bases remained unmatched. The CDR3 contains 15 residues.

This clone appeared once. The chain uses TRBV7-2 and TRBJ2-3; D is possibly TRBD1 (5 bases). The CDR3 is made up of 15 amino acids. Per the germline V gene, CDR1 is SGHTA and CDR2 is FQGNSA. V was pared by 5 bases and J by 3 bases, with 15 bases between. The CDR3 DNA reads TGTGCCAGCAGCCCCGGCCCTTCAGGGACAGATACGCAGTATTTT. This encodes CASSPGPSGTDTQYF. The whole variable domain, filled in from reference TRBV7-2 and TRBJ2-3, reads GAGVSQSPSNKVTEKGKDVELRCDPISGHTALYWYRQSLGQGLEFLIYFQGNSAPDKSGLPSDRFSAERTGGSVSTLTIQRTQQEDSAVYLCASSPGPSGTDTQYFGPGTRLTVL.

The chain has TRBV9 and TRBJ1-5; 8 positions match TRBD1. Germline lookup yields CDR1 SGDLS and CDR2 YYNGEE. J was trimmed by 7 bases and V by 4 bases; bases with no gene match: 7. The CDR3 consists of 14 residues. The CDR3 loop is CASSKDRVGQPQHF. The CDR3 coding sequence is TGTGCCAGCAGCAAGGACAGGGTCGGGCAGCCCCAGCATTTT.

CDR3 DNA sequence: TGTGCCAGCAGCCAAGAGGGCCAGGGCCTCACCGGGGAGCTGTTTTTT. It codes for CASSQEGQGLTGELFF. This chain uses TRBV4-2 with TRBJ2-2, with a weak D call TRBD1 (5 bases). The CDR3 has 16 amino acids. The germline gives CDR1 LGHNA, CDR2 YNFKEQ. The ends were cut back, 0 bases at V and 4 bases at J, with 12 bases in the middle.

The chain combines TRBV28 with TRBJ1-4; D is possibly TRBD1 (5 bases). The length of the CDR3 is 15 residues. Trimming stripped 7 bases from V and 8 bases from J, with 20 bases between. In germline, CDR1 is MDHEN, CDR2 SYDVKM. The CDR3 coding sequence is TGTGCCAGCAAATTCCCCGGGACGGGAGGAGAAAAACTGTTTTTT. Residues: CASKFPGTGGEKLFF.

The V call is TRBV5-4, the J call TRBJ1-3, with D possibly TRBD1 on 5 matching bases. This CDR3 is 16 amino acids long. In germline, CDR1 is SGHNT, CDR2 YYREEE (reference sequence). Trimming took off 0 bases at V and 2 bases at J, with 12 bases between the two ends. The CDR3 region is CASSLVGGSAGNTIYF. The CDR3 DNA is TGTGCCAGCAGCTTGGTTGGGGGGTCTGCTGGAAACACCATATATTTT.

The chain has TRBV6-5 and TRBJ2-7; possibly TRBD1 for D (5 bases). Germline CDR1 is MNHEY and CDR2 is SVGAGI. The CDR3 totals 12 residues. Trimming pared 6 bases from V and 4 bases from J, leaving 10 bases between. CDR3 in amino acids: CASRDKTYEQYF. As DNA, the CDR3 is TGTGCCAGCAGGGACAAGACTTACGAGCAGTACTTC.

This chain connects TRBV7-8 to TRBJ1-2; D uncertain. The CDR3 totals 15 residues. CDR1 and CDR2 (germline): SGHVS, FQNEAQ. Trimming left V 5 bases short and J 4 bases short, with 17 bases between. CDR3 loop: CASSARGASIYGYTF. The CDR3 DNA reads TGTGCCAGCAGCGCGCGGGGAGCCTCTATCTATGGCTACACCTTC.

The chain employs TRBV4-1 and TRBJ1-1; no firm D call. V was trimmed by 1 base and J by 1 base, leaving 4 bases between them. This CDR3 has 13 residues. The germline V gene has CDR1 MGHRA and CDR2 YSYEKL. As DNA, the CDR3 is TGCGCCAGCAGCCAAGCAAGGAACACTGAAGCTTTCTTT. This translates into CASSQARNTEAFF.